This TCR beta chain is from a study of CD8 T cells in Susac syndrome. Study findings and constraints: The study conceded that relatively few individuals underwent its TCR sequencing and HLA analysis.

Random hexamers primed reverse transcription of about 0.45 to 1 ug RNA. The TCR beta CDR3 was amplified by immunoSEQ multiplex PCR across 54 Vbeta, 13 Jbeta. TCRdb analysed the immunoSEQ multiplex PCR reads with MiXCR anew, one entry per CDR3 protein. The table includes some 150,000 distinct CDR3 sequences, 94% detected once. Of note for this clonotype: Its antigen is unknown.

Healthy donors constituted the control group, matched for age and sex. The source is a human donor in good health. The sample was CD8+ T cells from PBMCs.

CDR3 nucleotides: TGTGCCAGCAGGTGGACTAGCGGGAGGGCGAACATTCAGTACTTC. This codes for CASRWTSGRANIQYF. The chain has TRBV7-2 and TRBJ2-4, with 15 bases identical to TRBD2. Germline V gene data show CDR1 as SGHTA and CDR2 as FQGNSA. Trimming took 6 bases from V and 7 from J; bases not matched to a gene: 4. This CDR3 is 15 amino acids long.